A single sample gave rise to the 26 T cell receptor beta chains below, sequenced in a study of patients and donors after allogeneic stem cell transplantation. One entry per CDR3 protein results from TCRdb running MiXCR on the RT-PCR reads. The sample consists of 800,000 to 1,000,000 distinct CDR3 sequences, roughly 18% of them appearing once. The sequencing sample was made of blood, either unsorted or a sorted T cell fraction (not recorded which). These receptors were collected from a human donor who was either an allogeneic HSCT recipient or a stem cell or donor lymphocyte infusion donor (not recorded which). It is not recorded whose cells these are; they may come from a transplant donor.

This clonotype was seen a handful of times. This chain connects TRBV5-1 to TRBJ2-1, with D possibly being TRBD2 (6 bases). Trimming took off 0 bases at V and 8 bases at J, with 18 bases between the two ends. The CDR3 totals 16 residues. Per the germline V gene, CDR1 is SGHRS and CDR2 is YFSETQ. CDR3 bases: TGCGCCAGCAGCTTGGGCCTCCCGACTAGTCCGCATGAGCAGTTCTTC. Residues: CASSLGLPTSPHEQFF.

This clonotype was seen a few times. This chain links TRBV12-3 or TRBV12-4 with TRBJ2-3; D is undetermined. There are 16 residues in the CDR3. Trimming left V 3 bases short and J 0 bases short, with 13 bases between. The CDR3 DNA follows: TGTGCCAGCAGTTTGTTAGTGGAGAGTAGCACAGATACGCAGTATTTT. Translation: CASSLLVESSTDTQYF.

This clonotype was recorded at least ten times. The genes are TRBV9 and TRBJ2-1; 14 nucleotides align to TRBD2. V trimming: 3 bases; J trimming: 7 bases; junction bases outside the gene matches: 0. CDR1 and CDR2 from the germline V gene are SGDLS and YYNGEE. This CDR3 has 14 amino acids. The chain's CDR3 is CASSGTSGRNEQFF. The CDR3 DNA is TGTGCCAGCAGCGGGACTAGCGGGAGGAATGAGCAGTTCTTC.

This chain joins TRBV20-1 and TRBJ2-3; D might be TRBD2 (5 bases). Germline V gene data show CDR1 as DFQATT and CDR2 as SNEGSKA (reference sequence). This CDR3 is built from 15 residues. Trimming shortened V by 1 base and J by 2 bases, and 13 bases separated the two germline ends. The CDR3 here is CSARGTGAYTDTQYF. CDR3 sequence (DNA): TGCAGTGCTAGAGGGACTGGAGCATACACAGATACGCAGTATTTT.

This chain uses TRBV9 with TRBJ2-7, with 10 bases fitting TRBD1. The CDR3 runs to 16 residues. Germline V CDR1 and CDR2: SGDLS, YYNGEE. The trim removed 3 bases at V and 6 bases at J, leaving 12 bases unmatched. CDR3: CASSEGFSDRGREQYF. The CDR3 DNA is TGTGCCAGCAGCGAAGGTTTCAGTGACAGGGGGCGCGAGCAGTACTTC. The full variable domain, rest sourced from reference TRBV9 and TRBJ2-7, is DSGVTQTPKHLITATGQRVTLRCSPRSGDLSVYWYQQSLDQGLQFLIQYYNGEERAKGNILERFSAQQFPDLHSELNLSSLELGDSALYFCASSEGFSDRGREQYFGPGTRLTVT.

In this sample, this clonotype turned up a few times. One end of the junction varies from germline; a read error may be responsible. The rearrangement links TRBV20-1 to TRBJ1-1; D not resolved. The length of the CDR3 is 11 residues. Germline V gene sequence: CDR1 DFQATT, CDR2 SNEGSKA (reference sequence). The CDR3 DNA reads TGCAGTGCTGTTTCGAACAGTGAAGCTTTCTTT. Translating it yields CSAVSNSEAFF.

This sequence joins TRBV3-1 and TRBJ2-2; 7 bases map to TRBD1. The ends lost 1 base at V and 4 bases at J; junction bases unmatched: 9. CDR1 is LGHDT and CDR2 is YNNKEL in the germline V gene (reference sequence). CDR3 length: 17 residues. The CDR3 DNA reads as TGTGCCAGCAGCCAAGGAAGCATGGGGACAGCCACCGGGGAGCTGTTTTTT. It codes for CASSQGSMGTATGELFF.

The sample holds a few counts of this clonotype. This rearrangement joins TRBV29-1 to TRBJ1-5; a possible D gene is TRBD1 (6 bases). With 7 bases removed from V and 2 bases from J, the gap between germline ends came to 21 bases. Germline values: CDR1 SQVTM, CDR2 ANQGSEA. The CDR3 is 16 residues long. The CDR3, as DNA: TGCAGCGCCGGCCCGGGACACAAAGAGGGCAATCAGCCCCAGCATTTT. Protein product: CSAGPGHKEGNQPQHF.

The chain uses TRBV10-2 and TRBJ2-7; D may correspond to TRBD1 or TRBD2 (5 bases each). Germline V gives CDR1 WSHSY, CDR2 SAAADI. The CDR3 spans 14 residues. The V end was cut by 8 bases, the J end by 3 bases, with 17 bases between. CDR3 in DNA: TGCGCCAGCTCGACCCGGGGCGGAGTCTACGAGCAGTACTTC. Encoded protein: CASSTRGGVYEQYF.

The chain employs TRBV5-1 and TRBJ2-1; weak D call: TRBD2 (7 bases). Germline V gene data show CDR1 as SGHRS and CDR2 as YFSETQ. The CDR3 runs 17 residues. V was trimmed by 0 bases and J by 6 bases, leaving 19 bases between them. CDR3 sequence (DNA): TGCGCCAGCAGCTTGGCCAATATTGGGGGGGGCCCCAATGAGCAGTTCTTC. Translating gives CASSLANIGGGPNEQFF. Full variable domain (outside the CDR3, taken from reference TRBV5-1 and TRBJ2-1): KAGVTQTPRYLIKTRGQQVTLSCSPISGHRSVSWYQQTPGQGLQFLFEYFSETQRNKGNFPGRFSGRQFSNSRSEMNVSTLELGDSALYLCASSLANIGGGPNEQFFGPGTRLTVL.

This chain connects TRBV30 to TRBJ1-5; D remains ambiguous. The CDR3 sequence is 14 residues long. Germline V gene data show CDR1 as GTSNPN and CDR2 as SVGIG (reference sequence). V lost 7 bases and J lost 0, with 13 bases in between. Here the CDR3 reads CALTRTDSNQPQHF. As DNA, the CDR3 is TGTGCCTTGACTCGGACCGATAGCAATCAGCCCCAGCATTTT.

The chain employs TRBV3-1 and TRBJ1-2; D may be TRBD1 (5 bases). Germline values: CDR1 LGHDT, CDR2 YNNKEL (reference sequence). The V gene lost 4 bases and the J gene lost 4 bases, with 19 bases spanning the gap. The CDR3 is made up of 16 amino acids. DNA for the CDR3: TGTGCCAGCAGCCCGCCAGACACAGGACTGCTCTATGGCTACACCTTC. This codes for CASSPPDTGLLYGYTF.

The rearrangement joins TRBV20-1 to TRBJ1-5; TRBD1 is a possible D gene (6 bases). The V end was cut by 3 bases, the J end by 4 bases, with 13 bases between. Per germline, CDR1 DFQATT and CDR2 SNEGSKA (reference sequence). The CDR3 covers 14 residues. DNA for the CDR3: TGCAGTGCTAGTTCGGGGGCGGAAAATCAGCCCCAGCATTTT. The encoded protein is CSASSGAENQPQHF.

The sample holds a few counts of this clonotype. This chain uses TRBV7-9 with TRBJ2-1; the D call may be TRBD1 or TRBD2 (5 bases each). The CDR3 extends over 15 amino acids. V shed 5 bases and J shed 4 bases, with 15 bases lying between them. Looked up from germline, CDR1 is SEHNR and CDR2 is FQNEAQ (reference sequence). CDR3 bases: TGTGCCAGCAGCCCTCGGGACGGAAATTACAATGAGCAGTTCTTC. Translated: CASSPRDGNYNEQFF.

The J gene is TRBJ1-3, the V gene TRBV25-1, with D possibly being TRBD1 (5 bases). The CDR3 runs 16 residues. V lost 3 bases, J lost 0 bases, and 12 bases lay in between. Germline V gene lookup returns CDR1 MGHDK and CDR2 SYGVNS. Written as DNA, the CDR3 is TGTGCCAGCAGTGAGGGCGGGGGAATCTCTGGAAACACCATATATTTT. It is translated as CASSEGGGISGNTIYF.

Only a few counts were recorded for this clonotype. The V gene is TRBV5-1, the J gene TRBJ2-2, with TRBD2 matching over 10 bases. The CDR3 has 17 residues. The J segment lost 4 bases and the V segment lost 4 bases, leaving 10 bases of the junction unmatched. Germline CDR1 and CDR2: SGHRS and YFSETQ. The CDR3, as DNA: TGCGCCAGCAGCATAACCTCCCGGACTAGCGGCACCGGGGAGCTGTTTTTT. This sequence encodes CASSITSRTSGTGELFF.

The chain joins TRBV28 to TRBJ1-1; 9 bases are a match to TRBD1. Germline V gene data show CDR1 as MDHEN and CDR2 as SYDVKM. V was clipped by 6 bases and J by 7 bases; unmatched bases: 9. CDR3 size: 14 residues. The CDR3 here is CASRPTGGSYEAFF. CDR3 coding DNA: TGTGCCAGCAGACCCACAGGGGGCTCGTATGAAGCTTTCTTT. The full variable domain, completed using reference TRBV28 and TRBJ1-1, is DVKVTQSSRYLVKRTGEKVFLECVQDMDHENMFWYRQDPGLGLRLIYFSYDVKMKEKGDIPEGYSVSREKKERFSLILESASTNQTSMYLCASRPTGGSYEAFFGQGTRLTVV.

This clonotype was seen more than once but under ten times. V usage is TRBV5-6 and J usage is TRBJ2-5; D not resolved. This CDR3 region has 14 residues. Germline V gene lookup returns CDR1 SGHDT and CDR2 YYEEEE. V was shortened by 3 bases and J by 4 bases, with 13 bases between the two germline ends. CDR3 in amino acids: CASSSPRIAETQYF. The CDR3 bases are TGTGCCAGCAGCTCTCCCAGGATAGCAGAGACCCAGTACTTC.

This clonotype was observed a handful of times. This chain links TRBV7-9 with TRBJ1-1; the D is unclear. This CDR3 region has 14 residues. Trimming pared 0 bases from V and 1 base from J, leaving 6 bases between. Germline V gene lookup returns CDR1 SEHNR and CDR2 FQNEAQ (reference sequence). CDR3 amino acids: CASSLALTNTEAFF. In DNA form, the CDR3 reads TGTGCCAGCAGCTTAGCCCTTACGAACACTGAAGCTTTCTTT.

DNA of the CDR3: TGTGCCATCAGTGCCAGGGCTTGGGAGACCCAGTACTTC. Amino acids: CAISARAWETQYF. The chain joins TRBV10-3 to TRBJ2-5; the D gene is possibly TRBD1 (5 bases). CDR3 length: 13 amino acids. Germline-derived CDR1 and CDR2 are ENHRY and SYGVKD. V lost 4 bases to trimming and J lost 5 bases, with 11 bases between them.

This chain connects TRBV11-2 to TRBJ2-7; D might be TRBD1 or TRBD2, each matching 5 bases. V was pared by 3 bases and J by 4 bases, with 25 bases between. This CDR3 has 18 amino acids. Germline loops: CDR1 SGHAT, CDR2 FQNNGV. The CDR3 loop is CASSFRVRVGSSGYEQYF. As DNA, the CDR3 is TGTGCCAGCAGCTTCAGGGTTAGGGTCGGGTCTTCGGGATACGAGCAGTACTTC.

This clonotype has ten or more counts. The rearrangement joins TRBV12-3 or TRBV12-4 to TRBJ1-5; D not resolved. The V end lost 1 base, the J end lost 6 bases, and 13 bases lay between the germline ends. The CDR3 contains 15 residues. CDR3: CASSLVRERGQPQHF. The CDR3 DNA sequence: TGTGCCAGCAGTTTAGTTCGGGAAAGAGGTCAGCCCCAGCATTTT.

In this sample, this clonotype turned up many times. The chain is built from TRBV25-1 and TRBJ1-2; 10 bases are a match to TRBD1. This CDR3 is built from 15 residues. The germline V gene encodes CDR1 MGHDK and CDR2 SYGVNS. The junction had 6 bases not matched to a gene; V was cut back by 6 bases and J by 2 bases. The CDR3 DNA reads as TGTGCCAGCAGACCGCGACAGGGGGCAAACTATGGCTACACCTTC. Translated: CASRPRQGANYGYTF.

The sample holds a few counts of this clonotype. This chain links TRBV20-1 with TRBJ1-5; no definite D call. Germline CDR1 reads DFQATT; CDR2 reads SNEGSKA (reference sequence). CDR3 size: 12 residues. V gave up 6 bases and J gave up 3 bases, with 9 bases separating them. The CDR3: CSATRPNQPQHF. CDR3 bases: TGCAGTGCCACCCGGCCCAATCAGCCCCAGCATTTT.

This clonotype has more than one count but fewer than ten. DNA for the CDR3: TGCAGTGCCCCCATGACGGGGATGAACACTGAAGCTTTCTTT. Protein: CSAPMTGMNTEAFF. The V gene is TRBV20-1, the J gene TRBJ1-1, with D unclear. V was trimmed by 6 bases and J by 0 bases, leaving 14 bases between them. Germline CDR1 DFQATT, CDR2 SNEGSKA (reference sequence). CDR3 length: 14 amino acids.

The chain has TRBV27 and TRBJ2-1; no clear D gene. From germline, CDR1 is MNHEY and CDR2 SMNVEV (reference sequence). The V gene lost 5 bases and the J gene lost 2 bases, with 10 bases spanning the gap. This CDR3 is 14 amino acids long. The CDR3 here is CASSGSNPYNEQFF. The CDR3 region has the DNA TGTGCCAGCAGTGGTTCCAACCCCTACAATGAGCAGTTCTTC.